This T cell receptor (beta chain) was sequenced during a study of Ad26.COV2.S vaccination and SARS-CoV-2 variants. Study-level results: It is possible that the TCR breadth and depth analyses underestimated the total T cell responses. It was vaccine recipients, not placebo recipients, who had the higher spike-specific TCR breadth.

V was cut by 2 bases and J by 0 bases, with 10 bases left in between. Looked up from germline, CDR1 is WSHSY and CDR2 is SAAADI. The CDR3 length is 15 residues. As for this clone: What it binds is unknown.

Profiling relied on immunoSEQ multiplex PCR, and the TCRdb table lists in-frame clones only, not all of them. The sample carries 180,000 or so clones, around 88% recorded once. Sample: peripheral blood, taken after recovery from COVID-19. This rearrangement joins TRBV10-2 to TRBJ1-1; maybe TRBD1 (5 bases). This clonotype originated in a human donor who had recovered from COVID-19. The CDR3 loop is CASSEAGLMNTEAFF. Here the CDR3 DNA reads TGCGCCAGCAGTGAGGCGGGACTGATGAACACTGAAGCTTTCTTT.